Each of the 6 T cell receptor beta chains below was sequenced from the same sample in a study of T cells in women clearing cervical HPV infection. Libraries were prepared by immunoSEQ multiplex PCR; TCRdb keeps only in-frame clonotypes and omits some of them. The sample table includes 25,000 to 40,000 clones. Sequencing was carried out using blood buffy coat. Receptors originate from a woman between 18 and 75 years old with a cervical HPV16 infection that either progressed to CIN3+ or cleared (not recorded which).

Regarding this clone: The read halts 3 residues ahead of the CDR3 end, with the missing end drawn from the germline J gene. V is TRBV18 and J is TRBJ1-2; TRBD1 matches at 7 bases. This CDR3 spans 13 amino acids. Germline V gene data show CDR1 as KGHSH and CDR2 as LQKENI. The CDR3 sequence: CASSPDRAGDYTF. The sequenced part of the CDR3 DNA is TGTGCCAGCTCACCAGACAGGGCTGGAGAC.

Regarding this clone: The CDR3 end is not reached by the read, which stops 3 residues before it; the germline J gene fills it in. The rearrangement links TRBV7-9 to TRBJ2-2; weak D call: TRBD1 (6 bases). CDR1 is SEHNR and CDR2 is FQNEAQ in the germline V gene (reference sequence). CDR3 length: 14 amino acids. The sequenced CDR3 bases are TGTGCCAGCAGCTTACGGACAGATAATGAAAAG. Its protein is CASSLRTDNEK. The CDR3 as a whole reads CASSLRTDNEKLFF.

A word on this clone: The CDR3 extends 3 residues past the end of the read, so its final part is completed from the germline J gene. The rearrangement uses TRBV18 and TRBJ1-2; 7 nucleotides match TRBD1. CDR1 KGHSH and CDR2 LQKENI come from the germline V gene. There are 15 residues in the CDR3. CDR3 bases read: TGTGCCAGCTCACCCCCCGGGAAGGGGGCTAGCGAC. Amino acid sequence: CASSPPGKGASD. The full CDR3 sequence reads CASSPPGKGASDYTF.

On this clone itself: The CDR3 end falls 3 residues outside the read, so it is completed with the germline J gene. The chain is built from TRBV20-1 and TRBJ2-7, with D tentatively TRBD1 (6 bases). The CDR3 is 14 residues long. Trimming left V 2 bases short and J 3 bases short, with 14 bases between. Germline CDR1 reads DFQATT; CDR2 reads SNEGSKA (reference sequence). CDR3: CSARPSQGSYEQYF. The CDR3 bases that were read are TGCAGTGCTAGACCCTCCCAGGGGAGCTACGAG.

Partial CDR3 DNA: TGTGCCAGCAGACGTGCAGGGGGCGATAATTCACCC. It codes for CASRRAGGDNSP. The entire CDR3 sequence reads CASRRAGGDNSPLHF. The chain is built from TRBV6-2 or TRBV6-3 and TRBJ1-6, with 8 bases aligning to TRBD1. The CDR3 extends 3 residues past the end of the read, so its final part is completed from the germline J gene. Per germline, CDR1 MNHEY and CDR2 SVGEGT. J gave up 5 bases and V 6 bases, and 6 bases lay outside the gene matches. The CDR3 loop spans 15 amino acids.

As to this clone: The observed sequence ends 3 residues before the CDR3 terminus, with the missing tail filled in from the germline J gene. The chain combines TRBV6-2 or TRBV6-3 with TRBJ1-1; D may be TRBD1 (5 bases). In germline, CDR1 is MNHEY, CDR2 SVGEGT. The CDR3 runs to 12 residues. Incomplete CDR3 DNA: TGTGCCAGCAGTGCCACAGGTTTTAGG. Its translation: CASSATGFR. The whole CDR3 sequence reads CASSATGFRAFF.